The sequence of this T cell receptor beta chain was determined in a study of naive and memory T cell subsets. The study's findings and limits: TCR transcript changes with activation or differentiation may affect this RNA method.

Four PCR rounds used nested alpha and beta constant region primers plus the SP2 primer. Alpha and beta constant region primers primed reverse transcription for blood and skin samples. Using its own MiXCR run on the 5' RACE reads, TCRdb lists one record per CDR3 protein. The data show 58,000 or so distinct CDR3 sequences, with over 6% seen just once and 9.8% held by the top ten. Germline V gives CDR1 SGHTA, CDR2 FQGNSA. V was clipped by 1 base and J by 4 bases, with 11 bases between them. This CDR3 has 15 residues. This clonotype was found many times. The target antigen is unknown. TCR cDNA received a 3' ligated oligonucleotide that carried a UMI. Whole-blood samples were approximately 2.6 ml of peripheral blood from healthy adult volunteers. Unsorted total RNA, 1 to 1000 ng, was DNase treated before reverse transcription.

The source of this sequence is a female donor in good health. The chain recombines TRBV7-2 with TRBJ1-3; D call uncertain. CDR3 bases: TGTGCCAGCAGCTTAGAAAGAGGGAGGGGAAACACCATATATTTT. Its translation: CASSLERGRGNTIYF.